The 19 T cell receptor beta chains below all came from one sample that was sequenced in a study of T cell changes during pregnancy in multiple sclerosis. Produced via immunoSEQ multiplex PCR; TCRdb's table is partial and in-frame only. In the table there are over 45,000 clones, about 91% of which are singletons. The sequencing used CD4+ T cells from peripheral blood mononuclear cells, collected in the second trimester of pregnancy. These TCRs come from a female donor with multiple sclerosis, enrolled in a pregnancy study.

In its sample, this clone was seen once. This chain uses TRBV9 with TRBJ2-5; 9 bases align to TRBD1. Germline V lookup: CDR1 SGDLS, CDR2 YYNGEE. V lost 3 bases and J lost 3; bases outside the gene matches: 3. This CDR3 contains 14 residues. CDR3 loop: CASSERDREETQYF. DNA for the CDR3: TGTGCCAGCAGCGAGAGGGACAGGGAAGAGACCCAGTACTTC.

The genes are TRBV10-3 and TRBJ1-5; D unclear. Germline CDR1 reads ENHRY; CDR2 reads SYGVKD. The CDR3 covers 13 residues. The V end was cut by 4 bases, the J end by 2 bases, with 6 bases between. The DNA for the CDR3 is TGTGCCATCAGTGCCAGTGGCAATCAGCCCCAGCATTTT. Translating gives CAISASGNQPQHF.

V usage is TRBV19 and J usage is TRBJ1-5, with D unresolved. V was clipped by 1 base and J by 7 bases, with 11 bases between them. CDR3 length equals 14 residues. From germline, CDR1 is LNHDA and CDR2 SQIVND (reference sequence). The CDR3 DNA reads as TGTGCCAGTAGTATAGCTCGGGGTATACAGCCCCAGCATTTT. This encodes CASSIARGIQPQHF.

V gene TRBV9 combines with J gene TRBJ2-1; 11 nucleotides line up with TRBD1. The V segment lost 3 bases and the J segment 7 bases; nucleotides outside the gene matches: 6. Germline CDR1 SGDLS, CDR2 YYNGEE. This CDR3 has 15 residues. The CDR3 nucleotides are TGTGCCAGCAGCGCCTGGACAGGGGGCAGGAATGAGCAGTTCTTC. As protein: CASSAWTGGRNEQFF.

The chain couples TRBV7-2 to TRBJ1-4; 9 bases align to TRBD1. V lost 3 bases and J lost 8; bases outside the gene matches: 4. Germline assignment: CDR1 SGHTA and CDR2 FQGNSA. CDR3 length: 14 residues. The DNA of the CDR3 is TGTGCCAGCAGCTTGGACAGGGGAGGCGAAAAACTGTTTTTT. Protein: CASSLDRGGEKLFF.

This clone occurred once. Here the CDR3 DNA reads TGTGCCATCAGTGAGTCTATCGACAGGGATTCACCCCTCCACTTT. The encoded protein is CAISESIDRDSPLHF. The chain links TRBV10-3 to TRBJ1-6; 7 bases agree with TRBD1. V shed 0 bases, J shed 8 bases, and the junction held 4 bases outside the gene matches. The CDR3 has 15 amino acids. Germline lookup yields CDR1 ENHRY and CDR2 SYGVKD.

The V and J genes are TRBV14 and TRBJ1-4, with D uncertain. Deletions cut 6 bases from V and 7 bases from J, with 18 bases between. The CDR3 totals 15 residues. CDR1 SGHDN and CDR2 FVKESK come from the germline V gene. The CDR3 sequence is CASRNSGALREKLFF. The CDR3, as DNA: TGTGCCAGCAGAAATTCCGGAGCCTTGCGTGAAAAACTGTTTTTT.

V usage is TRBV5-1 and J usage is TRBJ1-1; D not resolved. The V gene's germline CDR1 is SGHRS and CDR2 YFSETQ. V lost 0 bases to trimming and J lost 3 bases, with 12 bases between them. This CDR3 comprises 15 residues. The chain's CDR3 is CASSLVNGGHTEAFF. In nucleotides, the CDR3 is TGCGCCAGCAGCTTGGTAAATGGAGGTCACACTGAAGCTTTCTTT.

The chain has TRBV5-1 and TRBJ2-5; either TRBD1 or TRBD2 may fit D (5 bases each). The germline V gene has CDR1 SGHRS and CDR2 YFSETQ. The CDR3 is 14 amino acids. The V gene lost 4 bases and the J gene lost 4 bases, with 14 bases spanning the gap. The CDR3 nucleotides read TGCGCCAGCAGCCTGGGGCGCGGAGGAGAGACCCAGTACTTC. Translation gives CASSLGRGGETQYF.

This clone has only one observation. CDR3: CASSVDRGNYGYTF. DNA of the CDR3: TGTGCCAGCAGCGTGGACAGGGGGAACTATGGCTACACCTTC. The V gene is TRBV5-5, the J gene TRBJ1-2; 10 bases align to TRBD1. The J segment lost 2 bases and the V segment lost 4 bases, leaving 2 bases of the junction unmatched. This CDR3 is built from 14 residues. The germline V gene has CDR1 SGHKS and CDR2 YYEKEE (reference sequence). The variable domain in full, completed from reference TRBV5-5 and TRBJ1-2, reads DAGVTQSPTHLIKTRGQQVTLRCSPISGHKSVSWYQQVLGQGPQFIFQYYEKEERGRGNFPDRFSARQFPNYSSELNVNALLLGDSALYLCASSVDRGNYGYTFGSGTRLTVV.

The V gene is TRBV11-3, the J gene TRBJ2-2, with TRBD2 identical over 10 bases. V was pared by 5 bases and J by 0 bases, with 3 bases of the junction left unmatched. CDR3 size: 16 residues. Germline CDR1 is SGHNT and CDR2 is YENEEA. CDR3: CASSVGLAANTGELFF. CDR3 in DNA: TGTGCCAGCAGCGTCGGACTAGCGGCGAACACCGGGGAGCTGTTTTTT.

The chain links TRBV7-9 to TRBJ2-1, with 10 bases identical to TRBD2. The germline gives CDR1 SEHNR, CDR2 FQNEAQ (reference sequence). Trimming at V came to 6 bases and at J to 0 bases, leaving 8 bases not matched to a gene. There are 17 residues in the CDR3. CDR3 coding DNA: TGTGCCAGCAGTTCGACTGGACTAGCGGCCTCCTACAATGAGCAGTTCTTC. Its protein product is CASSSTGLAASYNEQFF.

This sequence joins TRBV10-1 and TRBJ2-5, with 12 bases aligning to TRBD1. From germline, CDR1 is WNHNN and CDR2 SYGVQD (reference sequence). Unmatched junction bases numbered 8, after V lost 11 bases and J lost 1 base. The CDR3 has 15 amino acids. In nucleotides, the CDR3 is TGCGCCGGCTGGTGGGACAGGGGGCCCCAAGAGACCCAGTACTTC. Translating it yields CAGWWDRGPQETQYF.

The chain carries TRBV30 and TRBJ2-5; D is uncertain. Germline V gene sequence: CDR1 GTSNPN, CDR2 SVGIG (reference sequence). The CDR3 extends over 13 amino acids. V lost 0 bases and J 6 bases, leaving 11 bases between the germline ends. The DNA of the CDR3 is TGTGCCTGGAGTGTACTTCTTCGTCAGACCCAGTACTTC. It is translated as CAWSVLLRQTQYF.

The chain uses TRBV4-2 and TRBJ1-2; D perhaps matches TRBD1 (5 bases). The CDR3 covers 15 residues. V dropped 0 bases and J dropped 4 bases, with 12 bases sitting between them. Germline CDR1 reads LGHNA; CDR2 reads YNFKEQ. In DNA, the CDR3 is TGTGCCAGCAGCCAAGATCTAGGGGTTACCTATGGCTACACCTTC. It specifies CASSQDLGVTYGYTF.

The rearrangement links TRBV2 to TRBJ1-1; 10 bases are shared with TRBD1. This CDR3 region has 18 residues. Germline CDR1 SNHLY, CDR2 FYNNEI. J lost 1 base, V lost 9 bases, and 17 bases had no gene match. The chain's CDR3 is CARSNPRDRGGRNTEAFF. For the CDR3, the DNA is TGTGCCAGGTCCAACCCCCGGGACAGGGGAGGGCGGAACACTGAAGCTTTCTTT.

The chain is built from TRBV6-1 and TRBJ1-4; D gene unclear. Trimming cost V 10 bases and J 0 bases, with 15 bases left between them. The CDR3 consists of 15 residues. Germline CDR1 and CDR2: MNHNS and SASEGT. For the CDR3, the DNA is TGTGCCACCATCCGGTACAGTGCAACTAATGAAAAACTGTTTTTT. Translating gives CATIRYSATNEKLFF.

This clone was found once. The chain combines TRBV4-1 with TRBJ1-6; 9 positions match TRBD1. This CDR3 comprises 15 residues. Germline V gives CDR1 MGHRA, CDR2 YSYEKL. The V gene end was trimmed by 4 bases and the J gene end by 10 bases; junction bases not matched to a gene: 8. CDR3 protein: CASSPSGQGGSPLHF. In DNA form, the CDR3 reads TGCGCCAGCAGCCCCTCGGGACAGGGAGGCTCACCCCTCCACTTT.

The V and J genes are TRBV13 and TRBJ1-6; no clear D. This CDR3 has 18 amino acids. Germline CDR1 is PRHDT and CDR2 is FYEKMQ (reference sequence). The germline V and J ends were trimmed by 0 bases and 0 bases, with 12 bases remaining between them. The CDR3 sequence: CASSLGQVTGSYNSPLHF. The CDR3 DNA follows: TGTGCCAGCAGCTTAGGGCAGGTGACCGGCTCCTATAATTCACCCCTCCACTTT.